This T cell receptor beta chain was obtained from a study of blood T cell repertoires in COVID-19. On the study more broadly: The United States, Italy and Spain provided the acute and convalescent COVID-19 samples. Sample material is recorded as cDNA or gDNA derived from T cells, B-cell-depleted T cells, or PBMCs.

Original analysis: The assay estimated nucleated cells by amplifying reference gene primers. Sequencing was performed with immunoSEQ multiplex PCR; in TCRdb, only in-frame clones are kept and a portion is missing. V and J calls and clone size follow that table, whereas D and trimming were derived from the DNA. This table holds around 60,000 clones, roughly four fifths found once. Per germline, CDR1 MNHEY and CDR2 SMNVEV (reference sequence). This CDR3 contains 14 residues. V lost 5 bases and J 0 bases, leaving 10 bases between the germline ends. The sample comprised peripheral blood. This chain connects TRBV27 to TRBJ1-1; tentative D call: TRBD1 (6 bases). The clonotype originates from a woman aged 80 or over with acute or convalescent COVID-19. The CDR3 is CASSTRGMNTEAFF. The CDR3 bases are TGTGCCAGCAGTACCAGGGGCATGAACACTGAAGCTTTCTTT.